These T cell receptor beta chains were read from a single sample in a study of T-cell memory formation after mild COVID-19. TCRdb reprocessed the 5' RACE reads via MiXCR and lists one record per CDR3 protein. The table records under 350,000 distinct CDR3 sequences, under 20% of them present only once. The sequencing input was PBMCs or a T cell subset sorted from them (not recorded which). The receptors shown here come from a man aged 18 to 35 who had mild COVID-19 (a few samples of this study predate the infection). Cell type and time point are not known. Both conserved end residues are trimmed from each CDR3. Each record gives: J gene, V gene, clone size, CDR3 protein. Where a row states a size, it is once, few, many or the class of an expanded clone; other rows omit it.

TRBJ2-5,TRBV7-3,-,ASSLSRTGGGGETQY
TRBJ2-3,TRBV5-1,-,ASSYDTDTQY
TRBJ2-3,TRBV4-2,-,ASSRGMTASTDTQY
TRBJ2-1,TRBV10-3,-,AISEPHSGGPGDEQF
TRBJ1-5,TRBV6-2/TRBV6-3,-,ASNNWGFRQPQH
TRBJ2-6,TRBV18,-,ASSLTEGSGANVLT
TRBJ1-2,TRBV29-1,-,SVDRGYT
TRBJ2-3,TRBV4-2,few,ASSQDALAGVLTDTQY
TRBJ1-5,TRBV9,few,ASSAHRGGQPQH
TRBJ1-1,TRBV28,many,ASSTYTEAF
TRBJ2-3,TRBV5-6,-,ASSFASGGAWGTQY
TRBJ1-1,TRBV11-2,few,ASSLPKMNTEAF
TRBJ2-1,TRBV29-1,-,SVGDDEQF
TRBJ2-2,TRBV7-2,many,ASTWTGGRTGELF
TRBJ2-5,TRBV5-1,-,ASRAGTGQETQY
TRBJ2-1,TRBV11-2,few,ASTGGSYNEQF
TRBJ2-3,TRBV6-2/TRBV6-3,few,ASSTVAGGGTDTQY
TRBJ2-7,TRBV7-2,-,ASTSTGHGGEQY
TRBJ2-5,TRBV29-1,few,SARRQETQY
TRBJ2-3,TRBV6-2/TRBV6-3,few,ASRPQGTDTQY
TRBJ2-7,TRBV7-2,-,ASSLGPGQGIHEQY
TRBJ2-7,TRBV7-6,many,ASSAASGGGEQY
TRBJ1-2,TRBV5-1,few,ASSLGFVREGYT
TRBJ2-7,TRBV12-3/TRBV12-4,few,ASSLKGEQY
TRBJ2-2,TRBV12-3/TRBV12-4,few,ASSPGHRQGELF
TRBJ1-5,TRBV9,once,ASSVEGGNQPQH
TRBJ2-3,TRBV19,many,ASSIAGTSGTDTQY
TRBJ1-5,TRBV25-1,-,ASRTRMYSNQPQH
TRBJ2-5,TRBV9,-,ASSPLAGVETQY
TRBJ1-2,TRBV28,-,ASSLSQGARGYT
TRBJ2-1,TRBV2,once,ASRDTRKTYNEQF
TRBJ2-1,TRBV24-1,-,ATSDPHSRGVNEQF
TRBJ1-1,TRBV12-3/TRBV12-4,-,ASNVIMGWEKAF
TRBJ2-1,TRBV4-1,-,ASRPPSGGAAEQF
TRBJ2-3,TRBV9,-,ASSTDEGRTDTQY
TRBJ2-3,TRBV27,few,ASSPPWGGRDTQY
TRBJ1-4,TRBV5-1,few,ASSLEQDEKLF
TRBJ2-7,TRBV6-5,few,ASSYGGTGIGEQY
TRBJ1-2,TRBV4-3,-,ASSPNLGRKDGYT
TRBJ1-2,TRBV15,-,ATSRDRSHNYGYT